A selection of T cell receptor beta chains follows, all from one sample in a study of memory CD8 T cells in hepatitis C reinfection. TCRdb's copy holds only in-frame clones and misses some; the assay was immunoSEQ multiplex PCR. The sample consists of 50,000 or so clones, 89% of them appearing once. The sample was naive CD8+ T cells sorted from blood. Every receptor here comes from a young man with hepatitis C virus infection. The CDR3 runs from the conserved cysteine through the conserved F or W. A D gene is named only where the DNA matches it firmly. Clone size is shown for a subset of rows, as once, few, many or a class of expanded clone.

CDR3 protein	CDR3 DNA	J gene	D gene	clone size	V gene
CASSSGHNEQFF	TGTGCCAGTAGTTCAGGGCACAATGAGCAGTTCTTC	TRBJ2-1	-	-	TRBV19
CASSFSGGPQETQYF	TGTGCCAGCAGCTTCAGCGGGGGGCCCCAAGAGACCCAGTACTTC	TRBJ2-5	TRBD2	-	TRBV9
CASSSRRANQETQYF	TGTGCCAGCAGCTCTAGGCGGGCTAATCAAGAGACCCAGTACTTC	TRBJ2-5	-	-	TRBV7-6
CASSLSNNEQFF	TGTGCCAGCAGTTTATCTAACAATGAGCAGTTCTTC	TRBJ2-1	-	-	TRBV27
CASSFSAEAFF	TGTGCCAGCAGCTTCTCTGCTGAAGCTTTCTTT	TRBJ1-1	-	few	TRBV13
CASSQEPGLDTEAFF	TGCGCCAGCAGCCAAGAACCGGGGTTGGACACTGAAGCTTTCTTT	TRBJ1-1	-	-	TRBV4-1
CASSIPVAPFEAFF	TGTGCCAGCAGCATACCGGTAGCCCCGTTTGAAGCTTTCTTT	TRBJ1-1	-	-	TRBV7-9
CASSFLGLDQPQHF	TGTGCCAGCAGTTTTCTGGGGCTGGATCAGCCCCAGCATTTT	TRBJ1-5	-	once	TRBV28
CASSPIAGGANEQFF	TGTGCCAGTAGTCCTATAGCGGGAGGGGCCAATGAGCAGTTCTTC	TRBJ2-1	TRBD2	-	TRBV19
CASSSSDSLRRGSGNTIYF	-	TRBJ1-3	-	-	TRBV28
CASSLSGSYEQYF	TGTGCCAGCAGCCTTAGCGGGAGCTACGAGCAGTACTTC	TRBJ2-7	TRBD2	-	TRBV11-2
CASSESGGGEQYF	TGTGCCAGCAGTGAAAGTGGCGGTGGAGAGCAGTACTTC	TRBJ2-7	-	-	TRBV2
CASSWGTGLAYNEQFF	TGTGCCAGCAGCTGGGGCACGGGACTAGCCTACAATGAGCAGTTCTTC	TRBJ2-1	TRBD2	-	TRBV5-6
CASSTGHVRSSYEQYF	TGTGCCAGCAGTACCGGACACGTAAGGAGCTCCTACGAGCAGTACTTC	TRBJ2-7	-	once	TRBV28
CASSVDRVPGETQYF	TGTGCCAGCAGCGTAGATCGAGTGCCCGGGGAGACCCAGTACTTC	TRBJ2-5	-	-	TRBV9
CASSHGQDYGYTF	TGTGCCAGCAGCCATGGACAGGACTATGGCTACACCTTC	TRBJ1-2	TRBD1	-	TRBV11-2
CASSVERYRLNTEAFF	TGTGCCAGCAGCGTAGAACGATACAGGTTGAACACTGAAGCTTTCTTT	TRBJ1-1	-	-	TRBV9
CASSLAGQLVDEQYF	TGTGCCAGCAGCTTAGCAGGGCAGCTAGTCGACGAGCAGTACTTC	TRBJ2-7	-	-	TRBV11-2
CASSLVDRGRTEAFF	TGCGCCAGCAGCTTGGTAGACAGGGGTCGCACTGAAGCTTTCTTT	TRBJ1-1	TRBD1	-	TRBV5-1
CASSRGRGASTDTQYF	TGTGCCAGCAGCCGAGGCCGGGGGGCTAGCACAGATACGCAGTATTTT	TRBJ2-3	-	-	TRBV7-6
CASSLGQGLPSGNTIYF	TGCGCCAGCAGCCTAGGACAGGGTCTACCCTCTGGAAACACCATATATTTT	TRBJ1-3	TRBD1	-	TRBV5-1
CASSETGAGYIQYF	TGTGCCAGCAGCGAAACAGGGGCTGGGTACATTCAGTACTTC	TRBJ2-4	TRBD1	-	TRBV13
CASSPYSSGQSGYTF	TGCGCCAGCAGCCCTTACAGCAGCGGGCAGAGTGGCTACACCTTC	TRBJ1-2	-	-	TRBV4-1
CASSLLGDRVMSGANVLTF	TGTGCCAGCAGTTTATTAGGGGACAGGGTTATGAGCGGGGCCAACGTCCTGACTTTC	TRBJ2-6	TRBD1	-	TRBV28
CASRTGGELFF	TGTGCCAGCAGGACTGGGGGGGAACTGTTTTTT	TRBJ1-4	-	-	TRBV6-1
CASTAGGAGELFF	TGTGCCAGCACGGCAGGGGGTGCCGGGGAGCTGTTTTTT	TRBJ2-2	TRBD1	-	TRBV6-5
CASSTSMNTEAFF	TGTGCCAGTAGTACATCTATGAACACTGAAGCTTTCTTT	TRBJ1-1	-	-	TRBV19
CASNSPGLAGSGEQFF	TGTGCCAGCAACTCTCCGGGACTAGCGGGATCTGGTGAGCAGTTCTTC	TRBJ2-1	TRBD2	-	TRBV13
CASSISGWSTDTQYF	TGTGCCAGTAGTATATCGGGGTGGAGCACAGATACGCAGTATTTT	TRBJ2-3	-	-	TRBV19
CASSLDISGGQETQYF	TGTGCCAGCAGCTTAGATATTAGCGGGGGCCAAGAGACCCAGTACTTC	TRBJ2-5	TRBD2	-	TRBV11-2
CASSDTGNSNQPQHF	TGTGCCAGCAGTGATACCGGGAATAGCAATCAGCCCCAGCATTTT	TRBJ1-5	-	-	TRBV6-1
CASSVALGPEAFF	TGTGCCAGCAGCGTAGCTTTGGGGCCCGAAGCTTTCTTT	TRBJ1-1	-	-	TRBV9
CAWGRTGGTEAFF	TGTGCCTGGGGACGGACAGGGGGCACTGAAGCTTTCTTT	TRBJ1-1	TRBD1	-	TRBV30
CASSVGIDSYRGYTF	TGTGCCAGCAGCGTAGGAATAGACAGCTACAGGGGCTACACCTTC	TRBJ1-2	-	-	TRBV9
CAWTSSGGDGYTF	TGTGCCTGGACTTCAAGTGGAGGAGATGGCTACACCTTC	TRBJ1-2	-	-	TRBV30
CASSQEFAGNYEQYF	TGCGCCAGCAGCCAAGAATTTGCGGGCAACTACGAGCAGTACTTC	TRBJ2-7	-	-	TRBV4-1
CASSPMRVGETQYF	TGTGCCAGCAGCCCTATGAGGGTAGGGGAGACCCAGTACTTC	TRBJ2-5	-	-	TRBV11-2
CASSLSSGMGEQFF	TGTGCCAGCAGCTTAAGTAGCGGGATGGGCGAGCAGTTCTTC	TRBJ2-1	TRBD2	-	TRBV7-9
CASGPGLAAHEQYF	TGTGCCAGCGGACCGGGACTTGCCGCCCACGAGCAGTACTTC	TRBJ2-7	-	-	TRBV6-1
CASVGGGWTEAFF	TGTGCCAGTGTTGGCGGGGGGTGGACTGAAGCTTTCTTT	TRBJ1-1	-	-	TRBV19
CASSHPLNPDTEAFF	TGCGCCAGCAGCCACCCCCTTAACCCGGACACTGAAGCTTTCTTT	TRBJ1-1	-	few	TRBV4-1
CASSARQGANVLTF	TGTGCCAGCAGCGCTCGACAGGGGGCCAACGTCCTGACTTTC	TRBJ2-6	-	-	TRBV9
CASSMGLSYEQYF	TGTGCCAGCAGCATGGGGCTTTCCTACGAGCAGTACTTC	TRBJ2-7	-	-	TRBV5-6
CASSPTSGDPFEQFF	TGTGCCAGCAGTCCAACTAGCGGGGACCCATTTGAGCAGTTCTTC	TRBJ2-1	TRBD2	-	TRBV14
CASSEPGGRKNIQYF	TGCGCCAGCAGTGAGCCAGGGGGTCGCAAAAACATTCAGTACTTC	TRBJ2-4	TRBD1	once	TRBV10-2